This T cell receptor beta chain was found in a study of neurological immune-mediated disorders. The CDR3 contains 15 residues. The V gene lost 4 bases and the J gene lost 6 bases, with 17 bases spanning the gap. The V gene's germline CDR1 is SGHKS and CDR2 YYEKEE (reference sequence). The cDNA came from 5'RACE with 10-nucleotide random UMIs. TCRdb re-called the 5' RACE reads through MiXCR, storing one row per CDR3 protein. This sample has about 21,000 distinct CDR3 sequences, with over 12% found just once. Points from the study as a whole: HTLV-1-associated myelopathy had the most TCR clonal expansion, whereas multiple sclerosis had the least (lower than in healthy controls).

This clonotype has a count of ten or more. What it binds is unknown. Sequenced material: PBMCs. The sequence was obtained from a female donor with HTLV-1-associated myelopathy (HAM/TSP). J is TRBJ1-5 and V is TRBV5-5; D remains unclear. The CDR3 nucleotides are TGTGCCAGCAGCGTCTTCCCCCGCGAGGGTCAGCCCCAGCATTTT. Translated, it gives CASSVFPREGQPQHF.